The 25 T cell receptor delta chains below come from one sample, sequenced in a study of gammadelta T cells in human blood. TCRdb reanalyzed the RT-PCR reads using CATT. The sample has 1,000 or so delta-chain clones; approximately 6.5% are singletons. Sequenced input: non-Vgamma9Vdelta2 gamma-delta T cells from infant blood. The origin of the receptors is a human donor.

Relative to its sample, this clone is large. The genes are TRDV1 and TRDJ1; D may be TRDD3 (5 bases). Germline CDR1 reads TSWWSYY; CDR2 reads QGS. V lost 1 base and J lost 0, with 21 bases in between. CDR3 length equals 19 residues. The CDR3, as DNA: TGTGCTCTTGGGGAACCTTTGTCGGCACCGGGGGCTAACACCGATAAACTCATCTTT. Encoded protein: CALGEPLSAPGANTDKLIF.

The V and J genes are TRDV1 and TRDJ1, with 8 bases identical to TRDD3. The CDR3 loop spans 22 amino acids. The germline V gene encodes CDR1 TSWWSYY and CDR2 QGS. V lost 4 bases and J lost 3; bases outside the gene matches: 28. In DNA, the CDR3 is TGTGCTCTTGGGGTCAGGAATTTACGTCAGGGGGATAAGAGGTTTGCCGCCGATAAACTCATCTTT. This codes for CALGVRNLRQGDKRFAADKLIF.

The chain joins TRDV1 to TRDJ1, with 9 bases matching TRDD3. Germline trimming cut 2 bases from V and 0 bases from J; bases unmatched to any gene: 7. The CDR3 runs to 17 residues. Germline CDR1 and CDR2: TSWWSYY and QGS. In DNA form, the CDR3 reads TGTGCTCTTGGGGAAGTTTGGGGATACGCTTACACCGATAAACTCATCTTT. Translated: CALGEVWGYAYTDKLIF.

The chain carries TRDV2 and TRDJ1; TRDD3 matches 8 bases. V trimming: 0 bases; J trimming: 1 base; junction bases outside the gene matches: 18. Germline CDR1 reads GEAIGNYY; CDR2 reads EKD. This CDR3 region has 20 residues. CDR3 bases: TGTGCCTGTGACACCGTTAGGCTTCCGAGGAGGGATACGCTCACCGATAAACTCATCTTT. It yields the protein CACDTVRLPRRDTLTDKLIF.

Details on this clone: This may stem from a read error, because a much larger clone lies one nucleotide away. The same CDR3 can be traced to other DNA sequences in this sample. V gene TRDV1 combines with J gene TRDJ3, with TRDD3 matching over 9 bases. The germline V gene has CDR1 TSWWSYY and CDR2 QGS. The CDR3 runs to 22 residues. The junction had 12 bases not matched to a gene; V was cut back by 0 bases and J by 0 bases. The CDR3: CALGELFLLGDRRSWDTRQMFF. The CDR3 nucleotides read TGTGCTCTTGGGGAACTCTTTCTTTTGGGGGATAGACGCTCCTGGGACACCCGACAGATGTTTTTC.

Details on this clone: With only one base between it and a far larger clone, this is likely a read error. This sample includes further DNA sequences coding for the same CDR3. V is TRDV1 and J is TRDJ1, with TRDD3 matching 8 bases. Germline V gene data show CDR1 as TSWWSYY and CDR2 as QGS. V was clipped by 9 bases and J by 0 bases; unmatched bases: 30. The CDR3 runs 22 residues. This chain's CDR3 is CALSFPLGMYWGLIPYTDKLIF. CDR3 coding DNA: TGTGCTCTATCCTTCCCCCTCGGGATGTACTGGGGGCTGATCCCCTACACCGATAAACTCATCTTT.

This clone is termed large. The chain joins TRDV1 to TRDJ2; D not resolved. The V end was cut by 1 base, the J end by 2 bases, with 14 bases between. Germline V gene sequence: CDR1 TSWWSYY, CDR2 QGS. The CDR3 totals 17 residues. Here the CDR3 reads CALGERAGLTLTAQLFF. Written as DNA, the CDR3 is TGTGCTCTTGGGGAACGAGCAGGGTTGACCTTGACAGCACAACTCTTCTTT.

This clone was counted a few times. TCRdb assigns this DNA the protein of a much larger clone, which departs from its translation at residue 6; this likely reflects a read error, and the protein shown comes from translating the DNA. The chain employs TRAV29/DV5 and TRDJ1, with TRDD3 matching over 10 bases. Unmatched junction bases numbered 26, after V lost 0 bases and J lost 3 bases. The CDR3 contains 22 residues. Germline lookup yields CDR1 NSMFDY and CDR2 ISSIKDK. CDR3 in DNA: TGTGCAGCAAGCGCGCACCTACTCGGGGGGGATACGCGTATCGTTGCGGCCGATAAACTCATCTTT. Translating gives CAASAHLLGGDTRIVAADKLIF.

Sample share makes this clone medium-sized. This chain links TRDV1 with TRDJ1, with 11 bases that match TRDD3. The CDR3 covers 20 residues. From germline, CDR1 is TSWWSYY and CDR2 QGS. The V gene end was trimmed by 6 bases and the J gene end by 4 bases; junction bases not matched to a gene: 22. In nucleotides, the CDR3 is TGTGCTCTTGGCCCCGGCTTTTGGCTTCCCGCTGGGGGATACTACGATAAACTCATCTTT. Protein: CALGPGFWLPAGGYYDKLIF.

By sample share, this clone is large. This rearrangement joins TRDV1 to TRDJ1; D might be TRDD3 (5 bases). V was trimmed by 6 bases and J by 0 bases, leaving 20 bases between them. Per the germline V gene, CDR1 is TSWWSYY and CDR2 is QGS. The CDR3 loop spans 17 amino acids. The CDR3: CALGPSGTAWYTDKLIF. The CDR3 nucleotides are TGTGCTCTTGGCCCCTCGGGGACCGCCTGGTACACCGATAAACTCATCTTT.

In its sample, this clone ranks as medium-sized (0.01 to 0.1%). V and J are TRDV1 and TRDJ1; weak D call: TRDD3 (5 bases). V was pared by 0 bases and J by 0 bases, with 41 bases between. CDR1 TSWWSYY and CDR2 QGS come from the germline V gene. CDR3 size: 26 residues. The CDR3 DNA reads TGTGCTCTTGGGGAACTTAGTACCCATTGCGCCCGGCCCCCTCCGGGGGTCCATCTGTACACCGATAAACTCATCTTT. This sequence encodes CALGELSTHCARPPPGVHLYTDKLIF.

In the case of this clone: A single base separates this from a much larger clone, so it may be a read error. The V and J genes are TRDV1 and TRDJ1, with D unclear. Looked up from germline, CDR1 is TSWWSYY and CDR2 is QGS. This CDR3 has 19 residues. The CDR3 loop reads CALREFFADVLMNTDKLIF. DNA for the CDR3: TGTGCTCTTAGGGAATTCTTCGCAGACGTGCTGATGAACACCGATAAACTCATCTTT.

This sequence joins TRDV2 and TRDJ3; D is possibly TRDD3 (5 bases). Germline V gene lookup returns CDR1 GEAIGNYY and CDR2 EKD. Trimming left V 3 bases short and J 0 bases short, with 14 bases between. This CDR3 comprises 18 residues. In DNA, the CDR3 is TGTGCCTGTGACGCTGCGGGGGGTAGCTCCTGGGACACCCGACAGATGTTTTTC. Protein: CACDAAGGSSWDTRQMFF.

This clone counts as medium-sized. V gene TRDV1 combines with J gene TRDJ1; D not resolved. Trimming left V 3 bases short and J 0 bases short, with 14 bases between. Per the germline V gene, CDR1 is TSWWSYY and CDR2 is QGS. The CDR3 sequence is 16 residues long. Here the CDR3 DNA reads TGTGCTCTTGGGGACACACTTCGGAAGTACACCGATAAACTCATCTTT. Its protein is CALGDTLRKYTDKLIF.

This clone is labeled large. The sample contains more than one DNA sequence encoding this CDR3. The chain employs TRAV29/DV5 and TRDJ1; TRDD2 is a possible D gene (5 bases). Trimming left V 3 bases short and J 10 bases short, with 22 bases between. Germline V CDR1 and CDR2: NSMFDY, ISSIKDK. The CDR3 sequence is 14 residues long. CDR3 residues: CAATSSGDPGGLIF. As DNA, the CDR3 is TGTGCAGCAACTTCTTCCGGCGACCCGGGCGGACTCATCTTT.

This clone is labeled medium-sized. The rearrangement joins TRDV1 to TRDJ1; TRDD3 aligns across 11 bases. The V segment lost 6 bases and the J segment 2 bases; nucleotides outside the gene matches: 23. From germline, CDR1 is TSWWSYY and CDR2 QGS. This CDR3 is built from 21 residues. CDR3 in amino acids: CALGCVADWGITFLSTDKLIF. The CDR3 nucleotides read TGTGCTCTTGGCTGTGTGGCGGACTGGGGGATAACCTTTCTCTCGACCGATAAACTCATCTTT.

This clone was detected only a few times. The chain couples TRDV1 to TRDJ1; TRDD3 agrees at 12 bases. The V and J ends lost 1 base and 0 bases, in that order; junction bases with no gene match: 6. This CDR3 has 18 residues. Germline V CDR1 and CDR2: TSWWSYY, QGS. DNA for the CDR3: TGTGCTCTTGGGGAACAAGTCCTGGGGGATACGCACACCGATAAACTCATCTTT. It yields the protein CALGEQVLGDTHTDKLIF.

This clone is medium-sized by share. The chain joins TRAV38-2/DV8 to TRDJ1; perhaps TRDD3 as D (6 bases). CDR1 is TSESDYY and CDR2 is QEAYKQQN in the germline V gene. The CDR3 runs to 24 residues. Trimming pared 0 bases from V and 0 bases from J, leaving 36 bases between. CDR3 bases: TGTGCTTATAGGAGCGCGTCCCCCCGTACTGGGCCTTGGGGTGGATACCCCCACACCGATAAACTCATCTTT. Its translation: CAYRSASPRTGPWGGYPHTDKLIF.

In this sample, this clone is large (0.1 to 1%). V gene TRDV1 combines with J gene TRDJ1; 11 bases are shared with TRDD3. This CDR3 spans 24 amino acids. V gave up 2 bases and J gave up 0 bases; unmatched junction bases: 26. CDR1 and CDR2 (germline): TSWWSYY, QGS. CDR3 in DNA: TGTGCTCTTGGGGAAAAAGGGGTTCCTGAGAATAATCTGGGGGATACTCCGTACACCGATAAACTCATCTTT. It is translated as CALGEKGVPENNLGDTPYTDKLIF.

By proportion, this clone is large. The chain has TRDV1 and TRDJ1; TRDD3 aligns across 9 bases. The CDR3 spans 24 residues. V shed 1 base, J shed 0 bases, and the junction held 27 bases outside the gene matches. CDR1 is TSWWSYY and CDR2 is QGS in the germline V gene. This CDR3 reads CALGEPRGELGWGISNEYTDKLIF. The CDR3 DNA is TGTGCTCTTGGGGAACCAAGGGGGGAACTAGGTTGGGGGATAAGTAACGAGTACACCGATAAACTCATCTTT.

With regard to this clone: This sequence may be a read error, since a much larger clone differs from it by one base. This sample includes further DNA sequences coding for the same CDR3. The chain employs TRDV1 and TRDJ2; D is unresolved. The CDR3 covers 15 residues. Germline values: CDR1 TSWWSYY, CDR2 QGS. V lost 3 bases and J lost 4, with 12 bases in between. The CDR3 coding sequence is TGTGCTCTTGGGGAGCCTTGGCAAACGACAGCACAACTCTTCTTT. It is translated as CALGEPWQTTAQLFF.

On this clone itself: This may come from a read error, since a much larger clone is one base off. This chain joins TRDV1 and TRDJ1; 12 bases agree with TRDD3. Germline CDR1 TSWWSYY, CDR2 QGS. The length of the CDR3 is 19 residues. As DNA, the CDR3 is TGTGCTCTTAGGGAACTGACCCCCCTACTGGGGGATACCACCGATAAACTCATCTTT. Protein product: CALRELTPLLGDTTDKLIF.

By frequency in the sample, this clone is medium-sized (0.01 to 0.1%). This chain connects TRDV3 to TRDJ1; 9 bases align to TRDD3. Germline assignment: CDR1 TVYSNPD and CDR2 GDNSRS (reference sequence). This CDR3 has 13 residues. Trimming took 4 bases from V and 3 from J; bases not matched to a gene: 6. The CDR3 nucleotides read TGTGCCTCCCTGGGGATACGGCCCGATAAACTCATCTTT. This gives the protein CASLGIRPDKLIF.

About this clone: A much larger clone sits a single nucleotide away, making a read error possible. The chain is built from TRDV1 and TRDJ1, with D maybe TRDD3 (5 bases). Germline V lookup: CDR1 TSWWSYY, CDR2 QGS. Trimming took 4 bases from V and 4 from J, leaving 19 bases between them. There are 16 residues in the CDR3. CDR3 sequence reads: CALGGGAPWTLDKLIF. The DNA for the CDR3 is TGTGCTCTTGGGGGGGGGGCCCCTTGGACCCTCGATAAACTCATCTTT.

In its sample, this clone ranks as large. The V and J genes are TRDV1 and TRDJ1; D tentatively fits TRDD2 or TRDD3 (9 bases each). V lost 0 bases and J 0 bases, leaving 38 bases between the germline ends. CDR1 and CDR2 (germline): TSWWSYY, QGS. The CDR3 has 25 residues. The CDR3 reads CALGELESLPTFYRGYAPYTDKLIF. CDR3 coding DNA: TGTGCTCTTGGGGAACTTGAAAGCCTTCCTACGTTCTATAGGGGATACGCACCGTACACCGATAAACTCATCTTT.